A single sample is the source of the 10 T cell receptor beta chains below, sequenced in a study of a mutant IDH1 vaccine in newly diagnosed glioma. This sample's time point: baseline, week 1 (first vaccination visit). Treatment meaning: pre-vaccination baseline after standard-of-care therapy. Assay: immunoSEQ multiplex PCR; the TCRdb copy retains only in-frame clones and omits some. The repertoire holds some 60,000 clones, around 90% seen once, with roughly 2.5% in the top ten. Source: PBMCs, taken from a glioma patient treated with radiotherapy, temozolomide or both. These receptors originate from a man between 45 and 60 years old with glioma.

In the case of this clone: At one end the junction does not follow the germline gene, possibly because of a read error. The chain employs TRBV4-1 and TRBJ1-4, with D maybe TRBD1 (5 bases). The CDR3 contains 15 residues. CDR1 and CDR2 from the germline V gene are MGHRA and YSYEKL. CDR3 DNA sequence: TGCGCCAGCAGCCAAGTGGGGACGACTAACGAAAAACTGTTTTTT. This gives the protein CASSQVGTTNEKLFF.

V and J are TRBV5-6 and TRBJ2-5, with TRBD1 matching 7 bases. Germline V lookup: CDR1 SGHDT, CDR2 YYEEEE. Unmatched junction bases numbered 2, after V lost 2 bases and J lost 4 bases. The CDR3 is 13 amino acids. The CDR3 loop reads CASSLQGSETQYF. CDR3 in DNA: TGTGCCAGCAGCTTACAGGGGTCAGAGACCCAGTACTTC. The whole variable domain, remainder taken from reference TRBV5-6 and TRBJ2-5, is DAGVTQSPTHLIKTRGQQVTLRCSPKSGHDTVSWYQQALGQGPQFIFQYYEEEERQRGNFPDRFSGHQFPNYSSELNVNALLLGDSALYLCASSLQGSETQYFGPGTRLLVL.

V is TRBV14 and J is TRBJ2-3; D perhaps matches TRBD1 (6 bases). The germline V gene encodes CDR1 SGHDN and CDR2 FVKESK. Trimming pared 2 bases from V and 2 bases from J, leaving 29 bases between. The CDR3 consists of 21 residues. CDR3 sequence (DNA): TGTGCCAGCAGCCAACAGCAATCCGGGACACCTCCCTGGGGCCCCACAGATACGCAGTATTTT. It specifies CASSQQQSGTPPWGPTDTQYF.

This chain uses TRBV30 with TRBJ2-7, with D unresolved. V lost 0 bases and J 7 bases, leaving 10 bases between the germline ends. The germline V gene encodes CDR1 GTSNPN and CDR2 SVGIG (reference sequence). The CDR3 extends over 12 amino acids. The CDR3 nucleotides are TGTGCCTGGAGTGTAATCTCACTTGAGCAGTACTTC. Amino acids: CAWSVISLEQYF.

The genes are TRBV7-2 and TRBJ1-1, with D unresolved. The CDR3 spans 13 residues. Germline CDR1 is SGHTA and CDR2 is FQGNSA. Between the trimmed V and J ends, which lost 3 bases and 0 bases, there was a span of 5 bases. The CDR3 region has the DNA TGTGCCAGCAGCTTTCAGCTGAACACTGAAGCTTTCTTT. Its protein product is CASSFQLNTEAFF.

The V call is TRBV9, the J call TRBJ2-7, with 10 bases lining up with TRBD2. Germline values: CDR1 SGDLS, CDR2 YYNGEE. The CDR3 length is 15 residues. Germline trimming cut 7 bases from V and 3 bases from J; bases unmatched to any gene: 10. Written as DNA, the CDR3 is TGTGCCAGCGGAGTTCGGACTAGCGGAAACTACGAGCAGTACTTC. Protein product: CASGVRTSGNYEQYF.

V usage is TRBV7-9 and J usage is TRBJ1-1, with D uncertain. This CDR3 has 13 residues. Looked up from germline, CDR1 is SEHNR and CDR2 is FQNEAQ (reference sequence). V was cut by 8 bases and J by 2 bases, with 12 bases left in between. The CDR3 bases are TGTGCCAGCGGTAGCGAGGATAACACTGAAGCTTTCTTT. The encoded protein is CASGSEDNTEAFF.

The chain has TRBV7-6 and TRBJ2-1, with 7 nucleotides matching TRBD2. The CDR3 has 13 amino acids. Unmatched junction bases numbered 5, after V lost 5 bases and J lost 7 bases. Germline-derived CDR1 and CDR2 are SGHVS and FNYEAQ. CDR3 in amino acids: CASSPRGGNEQFF. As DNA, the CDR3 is TGTGCCAGCAGCCCCCGCGGGGGTAATGAGCAGTTCTTC.

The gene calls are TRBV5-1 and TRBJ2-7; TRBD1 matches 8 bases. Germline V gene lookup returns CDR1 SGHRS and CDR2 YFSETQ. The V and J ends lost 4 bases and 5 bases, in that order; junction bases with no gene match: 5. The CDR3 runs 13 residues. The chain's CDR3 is CASSAGQGHEQYF. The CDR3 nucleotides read TGCGCCAGCAGCGCCGGACAGGGCCACGAGCAGTACTTC. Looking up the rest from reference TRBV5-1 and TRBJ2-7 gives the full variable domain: KAGVTQTPRYLIKTRGQQVTLSCSPISGHRSVSWYQQTPGQGLQFLFEYFSETQRNKGNFPGRFSGRQFSNSRSEMNVSTLELGDSALYLCASSAGQGHEQYFGPGTRLTVT.

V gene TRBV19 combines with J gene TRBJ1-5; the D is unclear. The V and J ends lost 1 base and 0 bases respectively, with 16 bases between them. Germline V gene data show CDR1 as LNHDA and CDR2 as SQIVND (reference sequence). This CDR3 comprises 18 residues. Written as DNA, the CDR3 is TGTGCCAGTAGTATAGTCCCGACTAGGAAAAATAGCAATCAGCCCCAGCATTTT. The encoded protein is CASSIVPTRKNSNQPQHF.